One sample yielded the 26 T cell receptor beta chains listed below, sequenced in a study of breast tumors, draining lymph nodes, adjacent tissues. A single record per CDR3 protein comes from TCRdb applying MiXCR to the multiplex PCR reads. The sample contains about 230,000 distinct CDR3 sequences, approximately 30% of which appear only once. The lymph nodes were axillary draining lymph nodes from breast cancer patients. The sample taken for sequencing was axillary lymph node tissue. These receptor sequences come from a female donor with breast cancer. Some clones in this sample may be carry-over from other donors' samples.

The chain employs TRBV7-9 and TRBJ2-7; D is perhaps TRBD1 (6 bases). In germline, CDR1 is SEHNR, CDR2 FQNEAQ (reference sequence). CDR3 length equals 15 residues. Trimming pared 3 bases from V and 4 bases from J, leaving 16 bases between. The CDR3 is CASSLMDRGSYEQYF. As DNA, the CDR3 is TGTGCCAGCAGCTTGATGGACAGAGGGTCTTACGAGCAGTACTTC.

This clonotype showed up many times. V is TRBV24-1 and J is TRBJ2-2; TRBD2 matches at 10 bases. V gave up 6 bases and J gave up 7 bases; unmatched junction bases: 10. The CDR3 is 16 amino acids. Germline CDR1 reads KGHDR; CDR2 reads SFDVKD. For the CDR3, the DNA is TGTGCCACCAGTCCCAGCGGGAGGGCCGGGGTCGGGGAGCTGTTTTTT. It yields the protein CATSPSGRAGVGELFF.

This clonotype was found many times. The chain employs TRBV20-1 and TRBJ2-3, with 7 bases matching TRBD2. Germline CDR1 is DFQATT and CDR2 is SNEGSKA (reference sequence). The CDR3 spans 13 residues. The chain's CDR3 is CSQRGSGLDTQYF. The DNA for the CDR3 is TGCAGCCAAAGGGGTAGCGGGTTGGATACGCAGTATTTT.

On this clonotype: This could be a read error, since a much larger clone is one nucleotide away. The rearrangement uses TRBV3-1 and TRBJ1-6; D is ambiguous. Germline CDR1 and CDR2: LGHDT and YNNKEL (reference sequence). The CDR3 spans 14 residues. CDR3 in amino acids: CAGSQVQNNSPLHF. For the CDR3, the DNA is TGTGCCGGCAGCCAAGTACAAAATAATTCACCCCTCCACTTT.

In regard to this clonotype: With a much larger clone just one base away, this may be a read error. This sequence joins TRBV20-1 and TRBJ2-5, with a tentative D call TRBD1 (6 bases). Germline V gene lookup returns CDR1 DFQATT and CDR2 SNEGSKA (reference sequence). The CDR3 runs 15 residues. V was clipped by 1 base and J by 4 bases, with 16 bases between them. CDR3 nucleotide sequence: TGCAGTGCTAGAGCCTCCGGACAGATCCCAGAGACCCAGTACTTC. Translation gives CSARASGQIPETQYF.

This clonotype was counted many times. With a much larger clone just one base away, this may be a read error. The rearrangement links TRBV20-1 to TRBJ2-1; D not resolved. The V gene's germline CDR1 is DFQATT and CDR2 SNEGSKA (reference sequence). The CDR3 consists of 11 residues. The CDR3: CSAQLHNEQSF. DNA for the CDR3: TGCAGTGCTCAACTCCACAATGAGCAGTCCTTC.

Here the CDR3 DNA reads TGCAGTGCTAGAGATGTGGATACACGGGCCTCCTACAATGAGCAGTTCTTC. Amino acid sequence: CSARDVDTRASYNEQFF. The genes are TRBV20-1 and TRBJ2-1; D is undetermined. V lost 0 bases to trimming and J lost 0 bases, with 15 bases between them. The CDR3 is 17 residues long. CDR1 and CDR2 from the germline V gene are DFQATT and SNEGSKA (reference sequence).

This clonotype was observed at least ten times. The chain's CDR3 is CASRRQGATETQYF. The CDR3 region has the DNA TGTGCCAGCAGGAGACAGGGGGCAACGGAGACCCAGTACTTC. J is TRBJ2-5 and V is TRBV6-6; 10 positions match TRBD1. The CDR3 sequence is 14 residues long. J lost 5 bases, V lost 6 bases, and 6 bases had no gene match. In germline, CDR1 is MNHNY, CDR2 SVGAGI (reference sequence).

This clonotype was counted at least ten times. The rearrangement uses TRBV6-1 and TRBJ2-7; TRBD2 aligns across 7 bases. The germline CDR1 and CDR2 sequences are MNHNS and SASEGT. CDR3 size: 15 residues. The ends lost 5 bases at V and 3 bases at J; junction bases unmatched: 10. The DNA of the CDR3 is TGTGCCAGCAGTCCACGGACTAGTCAGTTCTACGAGCAGTACTTC. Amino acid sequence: CASSPRTSQFYEQYF.

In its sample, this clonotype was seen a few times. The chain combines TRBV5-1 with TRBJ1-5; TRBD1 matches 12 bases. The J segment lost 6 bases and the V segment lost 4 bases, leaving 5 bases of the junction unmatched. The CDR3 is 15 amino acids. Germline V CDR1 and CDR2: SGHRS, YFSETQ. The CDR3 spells CASSLGTGGSQPQHF. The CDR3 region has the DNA TGCGCCAGCAGCCTCGGGACAGGGGGCAGTCAGCCCCAGCATTTT. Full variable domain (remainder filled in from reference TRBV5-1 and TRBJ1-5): KAGVTQTPRYLIKTRGQQVTLSCSPISGHRSVSWYQQTPGQGLQFLFEYFSETQRNKGNFPGRFSGRQFSNSRSEMNVSTLELGDSALYLCASSLGTGGSQPQHFGDGTRLSIL.

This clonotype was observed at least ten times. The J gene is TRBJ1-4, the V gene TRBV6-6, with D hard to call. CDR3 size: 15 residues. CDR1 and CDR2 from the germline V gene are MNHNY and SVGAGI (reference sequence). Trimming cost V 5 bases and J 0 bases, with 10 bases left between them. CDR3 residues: CASSRNGATNEKLFF. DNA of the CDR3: TGTGCCAGCAGTAGGAACGGTGCAACTAATGAAAAACTGTTTTTT.

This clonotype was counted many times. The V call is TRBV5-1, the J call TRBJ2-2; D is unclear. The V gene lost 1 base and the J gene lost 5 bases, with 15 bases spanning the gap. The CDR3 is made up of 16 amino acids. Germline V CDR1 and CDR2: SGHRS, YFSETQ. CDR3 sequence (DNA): TGCGCCAGCAGCTTGCTTTACTCTTTGGGAACCGGGGAGCTGTTTTTT. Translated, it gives CASSLLYSLGTGELFF. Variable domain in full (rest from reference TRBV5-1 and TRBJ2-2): KAGVTQTPRYLIKTRGQQVTLSCSPISGHRSVSWYQQTPGQGLQFLFEYFSETQRNKGNFPGRFSGRQFSNSRSEMNVSTLELGDSALYLCASSLLYSLGTGELFFGEGSRLTVL.

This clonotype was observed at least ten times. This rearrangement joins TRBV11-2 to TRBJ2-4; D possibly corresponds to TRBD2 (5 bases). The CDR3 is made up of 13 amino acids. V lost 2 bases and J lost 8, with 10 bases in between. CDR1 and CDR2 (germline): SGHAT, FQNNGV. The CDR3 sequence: CASSLSGLDIQYF. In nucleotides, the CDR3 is TGTGCCAGCAGCTTAAGCGGTCTGGACATTCAGTACTTC.

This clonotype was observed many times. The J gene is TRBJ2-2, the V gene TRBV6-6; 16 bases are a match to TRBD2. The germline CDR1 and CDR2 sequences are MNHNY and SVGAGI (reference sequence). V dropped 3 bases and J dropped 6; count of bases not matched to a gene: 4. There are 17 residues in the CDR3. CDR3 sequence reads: CASSYSGTSGRAGELFF. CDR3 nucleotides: TGTGCCAGCAGTTATTCCGGGACTAGCGGGAGGGCCGGGGAGCTGTTTTTT.

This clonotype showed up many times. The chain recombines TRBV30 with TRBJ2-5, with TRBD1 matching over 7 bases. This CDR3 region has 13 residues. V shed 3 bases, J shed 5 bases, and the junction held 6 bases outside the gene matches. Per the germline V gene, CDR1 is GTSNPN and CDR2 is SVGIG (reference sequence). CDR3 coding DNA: TGTGCCTGGAGGGAGACAGGGTATGAGACCCAGTACTTC. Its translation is CAWRETGYETQYF.

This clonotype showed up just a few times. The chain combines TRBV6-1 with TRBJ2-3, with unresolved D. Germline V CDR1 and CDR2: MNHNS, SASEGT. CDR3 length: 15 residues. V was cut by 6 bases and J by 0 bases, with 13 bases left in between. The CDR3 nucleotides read TGTGCCAGCAGGCGGCTCGCAGCTAGCACAGATACGCAGTATTTT. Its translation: CASRRLAASTDTQYF.

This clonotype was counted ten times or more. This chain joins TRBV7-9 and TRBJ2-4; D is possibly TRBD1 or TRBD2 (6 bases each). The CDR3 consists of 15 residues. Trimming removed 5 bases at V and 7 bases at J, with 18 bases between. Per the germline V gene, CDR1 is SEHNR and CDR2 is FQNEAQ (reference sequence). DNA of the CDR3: TGTGCCAGCAGCCCCCGGGGGCCGGAGGTGAACATTCAGTACTTC. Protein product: CASSPRGPEVNIQYF.

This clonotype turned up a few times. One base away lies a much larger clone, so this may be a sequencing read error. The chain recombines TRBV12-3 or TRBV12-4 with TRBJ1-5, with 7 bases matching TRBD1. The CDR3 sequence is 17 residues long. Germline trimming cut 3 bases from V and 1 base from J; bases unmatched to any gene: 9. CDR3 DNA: TGTGCCAGCAGTTTCTCGGACAGGATGTTGAGCAATCAGCCCCAGCATTTT. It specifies CASSFSDRMLSNQPQHF.

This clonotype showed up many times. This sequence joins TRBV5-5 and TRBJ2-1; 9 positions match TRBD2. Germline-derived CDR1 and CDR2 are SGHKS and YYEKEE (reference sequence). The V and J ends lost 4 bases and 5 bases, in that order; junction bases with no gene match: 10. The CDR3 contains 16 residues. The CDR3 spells CASSPVAGVAHNEQFF. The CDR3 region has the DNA TGTGCCAGCAGCCCAGTAGCGGGAGTTGCACACAATGAGCAGTTCTTC.

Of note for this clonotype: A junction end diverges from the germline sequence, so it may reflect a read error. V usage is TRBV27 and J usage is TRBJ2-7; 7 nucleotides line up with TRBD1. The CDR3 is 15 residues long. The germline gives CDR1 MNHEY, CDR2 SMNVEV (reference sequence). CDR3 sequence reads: CASSLSRQGSYGQYF. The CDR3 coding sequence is TGTGCCAGCAGTTTGTCTCGACAGGGCTCCTACGGGCAGTACTTC.

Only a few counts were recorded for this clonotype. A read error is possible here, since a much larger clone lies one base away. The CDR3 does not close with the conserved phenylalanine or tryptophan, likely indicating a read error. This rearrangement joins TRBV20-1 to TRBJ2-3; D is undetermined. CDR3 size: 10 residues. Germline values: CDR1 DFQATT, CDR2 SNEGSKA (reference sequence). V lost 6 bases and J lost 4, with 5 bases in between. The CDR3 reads CSAPSDTQYS. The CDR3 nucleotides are TGCAGTGCGCCCTCAGATACGCAGTATTCT.

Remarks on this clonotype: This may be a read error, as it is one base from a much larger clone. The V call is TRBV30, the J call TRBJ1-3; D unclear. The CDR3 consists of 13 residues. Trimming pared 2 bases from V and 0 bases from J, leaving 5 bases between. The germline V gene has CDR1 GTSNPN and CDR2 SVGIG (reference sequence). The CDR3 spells CAWSTASGNTIYF. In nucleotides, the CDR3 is TGTGCCTGGAGTACAGCCTCTGGAAACACCATATATTTT. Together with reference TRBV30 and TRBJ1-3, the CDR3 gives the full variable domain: SQTIHQWPATLVQPVGSPLSLECTVEGTSNPNLYWYRQAAGRGLQLLFYSVGIGQISSEVPQNLSASRPQDRQFILSSKKLLLSDSGFYLCAWSTASGNTIYFGEGSWLTVV.

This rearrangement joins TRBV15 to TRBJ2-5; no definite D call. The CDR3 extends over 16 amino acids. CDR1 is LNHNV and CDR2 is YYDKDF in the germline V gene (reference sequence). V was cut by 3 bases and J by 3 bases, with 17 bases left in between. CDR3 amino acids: CATSSSSVEQEETQYF. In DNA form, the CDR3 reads TGTGCCACCAGCAGCTCGTCTGTTGAGCAGGAAGAGACCCAGTACTTC.

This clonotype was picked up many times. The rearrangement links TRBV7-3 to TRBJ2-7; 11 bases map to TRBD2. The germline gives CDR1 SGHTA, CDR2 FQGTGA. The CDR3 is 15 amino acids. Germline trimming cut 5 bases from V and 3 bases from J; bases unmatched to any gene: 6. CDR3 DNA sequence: TGTGCCAGCAGCCTGGGACTAGCGGAGAACTACGAGCAGTACTTC. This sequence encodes CASSLGLAENYEQYF.

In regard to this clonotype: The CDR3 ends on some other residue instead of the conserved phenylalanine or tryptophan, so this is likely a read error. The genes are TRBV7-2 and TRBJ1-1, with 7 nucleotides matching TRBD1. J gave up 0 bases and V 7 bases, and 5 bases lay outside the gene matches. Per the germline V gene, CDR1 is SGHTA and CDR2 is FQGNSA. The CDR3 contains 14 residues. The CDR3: CASTEDRVNTEAFL. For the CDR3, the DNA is TGTGCCAGCACCGAAGACAGGGTGAACACTGAAGCTTTCCTT.

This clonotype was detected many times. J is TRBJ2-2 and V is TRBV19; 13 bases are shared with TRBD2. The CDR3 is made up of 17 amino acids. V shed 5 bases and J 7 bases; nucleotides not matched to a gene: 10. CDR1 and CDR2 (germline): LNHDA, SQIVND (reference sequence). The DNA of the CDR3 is TGTGCCAGTAGTGGGGCGGGACTAGCGGGATTGCACGGGGAGCTGTTTTTT. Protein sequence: CASSGAGLAGLHGELFF.